These 21 T cell receptor beta chains were all obtained from the same sample, sequenced in a study of CD8+CD57+ T cells in acquired aplastic anemia. It was genomic DNA that served as the template for profiling TCR beta VDJ and CDR3. TCRdb itself ran the reads through MiXCR, one entry per CDR3 protein. The sample consists of 150,000 to 200,000 distinct CDR3 sequences, around 48% of them appearing once. The sequenced patients had an expansion of CD8+CD57+ cells seen by flow cytometry. Source material: sorted CD4+, CD8+, or CD8+CD57+ T cells (not recorded which) from PBMCs. These TCRs come from a human donor with aplastic anemia.

As regards this clonotype: The CDR3 does not end in the conserved phenylalanine or tryptophan, so this is likely a read error. The chain links TRBV5-1 to TRBJ2-1; a possible D gene is TRBD2 (5 bases). V shed 6 bases and J shed 7 bases, with 20 bases lying between them. The CDR3 extends over 15 amino acids. CDR1 is SGHRS, CDR2 YFSETQ, per germline. The CDR3 reads CASTIGASRGNEQFS. For the CDR3, the DNA is TGCGCCAGCACCATCGGAGCGAGTAGAGGGAATGAGCAGTTCTCC.

This clonotype was seen a few times. The rearrangement joins TRBV18 to TRBJ1-1; 7 nucleotides match TRBD1. J gave up 1 base and V 7 bases, and 3 bases lay outside the gene matches. This CDR3 contains 13 residues. Germline CDR1 reads KGHSH; CDR2 reads LQKENI. The CDR3 region has the DNA TGTGCCAGCTTGCGGACAGGGAACACTGAAGCTTTCTTT. It specifies CASLRTGNTEAFF.

This chain connects TRBV9 to TRBJ1-6, with 7 bases aligning to TRBD1. Germline values: CDR1 SGDLS, CDR2 YYNGEE. J lost 16 bases, V lost 6 bases, and 7 bases had no gene match. This CDR3 comprises 11 residues. In DNA, the CDR3 is TGTGCCAGCACCAGGGGGGACCGTCTCCACTTT. It is translated as CASTRGDRLHF. Combining the CDR3 with reference TRBV9 and TRBJ1-6 gives the whole variable domain DSGVTQTPKHLITATGQRVTLRCSPRSGDLSVYWYQQSLDQGLQFLIQYYNGEERAKGNILERFSAQQFPDLHSELNLSSLELGDSALYFCASTRGDRLHFGNGTRLTVT.

The chain has TRBV9 and TRBJ1-2; no firm D call. The V gene lost 2 bases and the J gene lost 5 bases, with 7 bases spanning the gap. In germline, CDR1 is SGDLS, CDR2 YYNGEE. The CDR3 loop spans 12 amino acids. The CDR3 nucleotides read TGTGCCAGCAGCGTGGGAAGGTATGGCTACACCTTC. Its protein product is CASSVGRYGYTF.

This clonotype was picked up a small number of times. This rearrangement joins TRBV20-1 to TRBJ2-7, with D unresolved. CDR1 and CDR2 (germline): DFQATT, SNEGSKA (reference sequence). V lost 0 bases to trimming and J lost 3 bases, with 9 bases between them. This CDR3 region has 13 residues. CDR3 DNA sequence: TGCAGTGCTAGAGAGGCCTCTGACTACGAGCAGTACTTC. It is translated as CSAREASDYEQYF.

V usage is TRBV19 and J usage is TRBJ2-3, with D uncertain. Trimming removed 3 bases from V and 3 bases from J, with 7 bases in between. The CDR3 contains 13 residues. Per the germline V gene, CDR1 is LNHDA and CDR2 is SQIVND (reference sequence). CDR3 residues: CASSIIPTDTQYF. The CDR3 DNA reads as TGTGCCAGTAGTATCATTCCTACAGATACGCAGTATTTT.

This chain joins TRBV20-1 and TRBJ2-7; 15 bases match TRBD2. Germline V gene sequence: CDR1 DFQATT, CDR2 SNEGSKA (reference sequence). Germline trimming cut 1 base from V and 9 bases from J; bases unmatched to any gene: 7. The CDR3 sequence is 15 residues long. In nucleotides, the CDR3 is TGCAGTGCTAGAGCCGGGACTAGCGGGAGGTCTGCGCAGTACTTC. Translating it yields CSARAGTSGRSAQYF.

The rearrangement uses TRBV5-4 and TRBJ2-5; D may be TRBD1 (5 bases). Germline lookup yields CDR1 SGHNT and CDR2 YYREEE (reference sequence). The ends were cut back, 4 bases at V and 2 bases at J, with 18 bases in the middle. CDR3 size: 16 residues. The CDR3: CASSDPTDSTQETQYF. CDR3 sequence (DNA): TGTGCCAGCAGCGACCCCACCGACAGTACACAAGAGACCCAGTACTTC.

The chain links TRBV10-3 to TRBJ2-7; D not resolved. Per the germline V gene, CDR1 is ENHRY and CDR2 is SYGVKD. The CDR3 has 15 residues. V shed 4 bases and J shed 5 bases, with 18 bases lying between them. The CDR3 region is CAISGSEQQVHEQYF. As DNA, the CDR3 is TGTGCCATCAGTGGGTCAGAGCAGCAGGTCCACGAGCAGTACTTC.

This clonotype was found once. The V call is TRBV10-1, the J call TRBJ2-5; maybe TRBD2 (5 bases). V was cut by 3 bases and J by 2 bases, with 7 bases left in between. CDR1 is WNHNN, CDR2 SYGVQD, per germline (reference sequence). This CDR3 has 13 amino acids. This CDR3 reads CASSDGGQETQYF. DNA of the CDR3: TGCGCCAGCAGTGATGGCGGGCAAGAGACCCAGTACTTC.

This clonotype was observed at least ten times. The genes are TRBV4-3 and TRBJ1-1; D is ambiguous. The CDR3 contains 14 residues. Trimming left V 1 base short and J 1 base short, with 7 bases between. Germline V lookup: CDR1 LGHNA, CDR2 YSLEER. The CDR3 DNA is TGCGCCAGCAGCCAAGTCCGGGGGAACACTGAAGCTTTCTTT. Encoded protein: CASSQVRGNTEAFF.

The V gene is TRBV5-6, the J gene TRBJ2-7; 8 bases agree with TRBD1. The CDR3 is 15 amino acids. Germline V gives CDR1 SGHDT, CDR2 YYEEEE. The junction had 9 bases not matched to a gene; V was cut back by 1 base and J by 6 bases. The CDR3 protein is CASSLRTGLGTEQYF. In DNA, the CDR3 is TGTGCCAGCAGCTTGCGGACAGGGTTAGGGACCGAGCAGTACTTC. Complete variable domain (other parts from reference TRBV5-6 and TRBJ2-7): DAGVTQSPTHLIKTRGQQVTLRCSPKSGHDTVSWYQQALGQGPQFIFQYYEEEERQRGNFPDRFSGHQFPNYSSELNVNALLLGDSALYLCASSLRTGLGTEQYFGPGTRLTVT.

This clonotype appeared many times. The rearrangement joins TRBV19 to TRBJ1-1, with 7 bases fitting TRBD1. From germline, CDR1 is LNHDA and CDR2 SQIVND (reference sequence). The CDR3 has 17 amino acids. V trimming: 7 bases; J trimming: 0 bases; junction bases outside the gene matches: 14. The CDR3 sequence: CASNRPPRQGMNTEAFF. CDR3 DNA: TGTGCCAGTAATAGGCCTCCCAGACAGGGCATGAACACTGAAGCTTTCTTT.

A note on this clonotype: A much larger clone sits a single nucleotide away, making a read error possible. The chain has TRBV7-9 and TRBJ2-7; possible D gene TRBD2, 6 bases. Looked up from germline, CDR1 is SEHNR and CDR2 is FQNEAQ (reference sequence). The CDR3 sequence is 14 residues long. V gave up 5 bases and J gave up 3 bases, with 14 bases separating them. CDR3 amino acids: CASSPRVRDYEQYF. DNA of the CDR3: TGTGCCAGCAGCCCCAGAGTGCGGGACTACGAGCAGTACTTC.

This clonotype appeared a single time. This chain uses TRBV10-1 with TRBJ2-3; 7 positions match TRBD2. This CDR3 is 13 amino acids long. Germline assignment: CDR1 WNHNN and CDR2 SYGVQD (reference sequence). Trimming at V came to 7 bases and at J to 1 base, leaving 2 bases not matched to a gene. CDR3 protein: CASKGGGTDTQYF. As DNA, the CDR3 is TGCGCCAGCAAGGGAGGGGGCACAGATACGCAGTATTTT.

The chain joins TRBV14 to TRBJ2-1, with TRBD2 as a possible D gene (6 bases). CDR3 length: 16 residues. Germline V gene lookup returns CDR1 SGHDN and CDR2 FVKESK. Trimming stripped 1 base from V and 4 bases from J, with 14 bases between. The CDR3 bases are TGTGCCAGCAGCCAAGTTCCTGGACTACCTTACAATGAGCAGTTCTTC. Translating gives CASSQVPGLPYNEQFF. Variable domain in full (rest from reference TRBV14 and TRBJ2-1): EAGVTQFPSHSVIEKGQTVTLRCDPISGHDNLYWYRRVMGKEIKFLLHFVKESKQDESGMPNNRFLAERTGGTYSTLKVQPAELEDSGVYFCASSQVPGLPYNEQFFGPGTRLTVL.

In this sample, this clonotype turned up many times. The chain links TRBV7-6 to TRBJ1-1; 8 bases agree with TRBD1. The CDR3 contains 19 residues. Germline CDR1 SGHVS, CDR2 FNYEAQ. Trimming removed 5 bases from V and 13 bases from J; junction bases left unmatched: 30. This CDR3 is CASSLRTGYGLDEKLKLFF. In DNA, the CDR3 is TGTGCCAGCAGCCTCCGGACAGGGTATGGGTTGGACGAGAAGCTGAAGCTTTTCTTT.

This clonotype has at least ten counts. The J gene is TRBJ2-5, the V gene TRBV11-2; TRBD2 aligns across 10 bases. With 1 base clipped from V and 5 bases from J, the junction kept 1 base outside the gene matches. The CDR3 has 14 amino acids. In germline, CDR1 is SGHAT, CDR2 FQNNGV. The chain's CDR3 is CASSLGTSGETQYF. The CDR3 DNA follows: TGTGCCAGCAGCTTAGGGACTAGCGGCGAGACCCAGTACTTC.

The chain combines TRBV29-1 with TRBJ1-1; D gene ambiguous. The CDR3 has 11 residues. Trimming pared 4 bases from V and 3 bases from J, leaving 6 bases between. CDR1 and CDR2 from the germline V gene are SQVTM and ANQGSEA. The CDR3 spells CSVVRYTEAFF. CDR3 nucleotide sequence: TGCAGCGTTGTGCGGTACACTGAAGCTTTCTTT.

The J gene is TRBJ1-1, the V gene TRBV7-3, with D possibly TRBD1 on 5 matching bases. The CDR3 extends over 17 amino acids. Trimming took 7 bases from V and 7 from J, leaving 28 bases between them. Germline V lookup: CDR1 SGHTA, CDR2 FQGTGA. CDR3 sequence: CASTVSPGLARIDEAFF. CDR3 sequence (DNA): TGTGCCAGCACCGTTTCTCCGGGACTTGCTCGTATTGATGAAGCTTTCTTT.

The CDR3 is CASSSGLAVPYEQYF. The CDR3 DNA is TGTGCCAGCAGCTCGGGACTAGCGGTCCCCTACGAGCAGTACTTC. J is TRBJ2-7 and V is TRBV7-8; 11 nucleotides align to TRBD2. The V and J ends lost 4 bases and 2 bases, in that order; junction bases with no gene match: 4. The length of the CDR3 is 15 residues. CDR1 SGHVS and CDR2 FQNEAQ come from the germline V gene. Supplemented by reference TRBV7-8 and TRBJ2-7, the full variable domain reads GAGVSQSPRYKVAKRGQDVALRCDPISGHVSLFWYQQALGQGPEFLTYFQNEAQLDKSGLPSDRFFAERPEGSVSTLKIQRTQQEDSAVYLCASSSGLAVPYEQYFGPGTRLTVT.